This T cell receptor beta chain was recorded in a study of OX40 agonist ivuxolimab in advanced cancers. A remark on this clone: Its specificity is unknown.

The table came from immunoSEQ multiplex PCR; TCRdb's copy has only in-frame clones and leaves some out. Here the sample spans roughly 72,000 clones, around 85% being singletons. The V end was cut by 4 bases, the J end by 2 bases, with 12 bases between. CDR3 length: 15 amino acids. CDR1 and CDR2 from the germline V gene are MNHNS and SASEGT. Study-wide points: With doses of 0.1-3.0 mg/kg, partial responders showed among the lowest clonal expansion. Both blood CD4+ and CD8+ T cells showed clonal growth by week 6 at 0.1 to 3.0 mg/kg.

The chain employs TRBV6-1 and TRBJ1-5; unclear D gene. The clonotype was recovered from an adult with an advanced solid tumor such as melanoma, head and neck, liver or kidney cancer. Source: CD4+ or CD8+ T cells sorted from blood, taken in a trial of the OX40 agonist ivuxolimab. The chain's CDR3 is CASSGRKVGNQPQHF. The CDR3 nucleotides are TGTGCCAGCAGTGGTCGGAAGGTGGGCAATCAGCCCCAGCATTTT.